These 27 T cell receptor beta chains were sequenced from one sample in a study of blood T cell repertoires in COVID-19. The data were produced by immunoSEQ multiplex PCR, yet TCRdb's version contains in-frame clones alone and is incomplete. The table shows some 96,000 clones, with roughly 84% occurring only once. The source material was peripheral blood. All receptors come from a human donor in a cohort sampled during active COVID-19.

The chain couples TRBV19 to TRBJ1-5; 8 bases map to TRBD1. With V trimmed by 3 bases and J by 2 bases, 9 bases remained unmatched. This CDR3 has 17 residues. Germline CDR1 reads LNHDA; CDR2 reads SQIVND (reference sequence). CDR3 nucleotide sequence: TGTGCCAGTAGTATTACTATGGGACAGGTCGGCAATCAGCCCCAGCATTTT. Protein sequence: CASSITMGQVGNQPQHF.

The CDR3 DNA is TGTGCCAGCAGCTTAGCGTTCAATAGCAATCAGCCCCAGCATTTT. Its protein is CASSLAFNSNQPQHF. This sequence joins TRBV7-2 and TRBJ1-5; D uncertain. CDR1 is SGHTA and CDR2 is FQGNSA in the germline V gene. Deletions cut 0 bases from V and 0 bases from J, with 6 bases between. The CDR3 consists of 15 residues.

There are a few counts of this clone. The rearrangement joins TRBV5-6 to TRBJ2-7; 10 nucleotides agree with TRBD2. J gave up 0 bases and V 4 bases, and 10 bases lay outside the gene matches. The germline V gene encodes CDR1 SGHDT and CDR2 YYEEEE. This CDR3 is built from 17 residues. The CDR3 loop reads CASSAGPLAGSSYEQYF. The DNA of the CDR3 is TGTGCCAGCAGCGCCGGACCACTAGCGGGAAGCTCCTACGAGCAGTACTTC.

The chain joins TRBV7-2 to TRBJ2-2; no firm D call. CDR3 length: 15 amino acids. The germline V gene has CDR1 SGHTA and CDR2 FQGNSA. V dropped 1 base and J dropped 3 bases, with 9 bases sitting between them. CDR3 coding DNA: TGTGCCAGCAGCTTAGTGTTCCAATACACCGGGGAGCTGTTTTTT. Its translation: CASSLVFQYTGELFF.

The rearrangement joins TRBV7-2 to TRBJ2-1, with 7 bases that match TRBD2. Germline V CDR1 and CDR2: SGHTA, FQGNSA. This CDR3 has 13 amino acids. Losses at the gene ends were 8 bases for V and 4 bases for J; bases not matched to a gene: 5. The CDR3 reads CASRTGGYNEQFF. The CDR3 nucleotides read TGTGCCAGCCGAACGGGGGGTTACAATGAGCAGTTCTTC.

The chain has TRBV11-2 and TRBJ2-7; 7 nucleotides match TRBD1. Germline CDR1 SGHAT, CDR2 FQNNGV. CDR3 length: 14 amino acids. Trimming removed 3 bases from V and 3 bases from J; junction bases left unmatched: 5. In nucleotides, the CDR3 is TGTGCCAGCAGCTTTTCCTGGGACAGCTACGAGCAGTACTTC. Residues: CASSFSWDSYEQYF.

CDR3 in amino acids: CASSLSWTGETQYF. Here the CDR3 DNA reads TGTGCCAGCAGTTTATCCTGGACAGGAGAGACCCAGTACTTC. The V call is TRBV27, the J call TRBJ2-5, with 7 nucleotides matching TRBD1. Germline V gene data show CDR1 as MNHEY and CDR2 as SMNVEV (reference sequence). The CDR3 consists of 14 residues. V gave up 0 bases and J gave up 4 bases; unmatched junction bases: 2.

The V and J genes are TRBV3-1 (or the pseudogene TRBV3-2) and TRBJ1-1, with 8 nucleotides matching TRBD1. Germline lookup yields CDR1 LGHDT and CDR2 YNNKEL (reference sequence). The CDR3 length is 15 residues. V shed 7 bases, J shed 0 bases, and the junction held 7 bases outside the gene matches. CDR3 nucleotides: TGTGCCAGCATAGGGACAGGCGTATTGAACACTGAAGCTTTCTTT. Encoded protein: CASIGTGVLNTEAFF.

The CDR3 nucleotides read TGTGCCAGCAGTGAACCGGGGGACGCGGGGCGAAGGGGCTACACCTTC. Encoded protein: CASSEPGDAGRRGYTF. The chain carries TRBV25-1 and TRBJ1-2; a weak D match, TRBD1 (5 bases). The length of the CDR3 is 16 residues. V dropped 2 bases and J dropped 8 bases, with 21 bases sitting between them. Germline CDR1 MGHDK, CDR2 SYGVNS.

V gene TRBV29-1 combines with J gene TRBJ2-7, with TRBD1 matching 8 bases. CDR1 is SQVTM and CDR2 is ANQGSEA in the germline V gene. Germline trimming cut 6 bases from V and 6 bases from J; bases unmatched to any gene: 4. This CDR3 region has 11 residues. In DNA form, the CDR3 reads TGCAGCGTCAGGACAGGGATCGAGCAGTACTTC. Translated, it gives CSVRTGIEQYF.

The genes are TRBV18 and TRBJ1-4; 7 bases line up with TRBD1. Trimming removed 4 bases from V and 3 bases from J; junction bases left unmatched: 8. Germline-derived CDR1 and CDR2 are KGHSH and LQKENI. The CDR3 sequence is 16 residues long. DNA for the CDR3: TGTGCCAGCTCACGACAGGGTAGCCTGTCTAATGAAAAACTGTTTTTT. Amino acids: CASSRQGSLSNEKLFF.

The chain links TRBV5-6 to TRBJ2-5; TRBD2 matches 8 bases. The CDR3 runs to 12 residues. With V trimmed by 4 bases and J by 9 bases, 5 bases remained unmatched. Germline V gene data show CDR1 as SGHDT and CDR2 as YYEEEE. CDR3 amino acids: CASSTGGGAQYF. CDR3 nucleotides: TGTGCCAGCAGCACGGGAGGGGGGGCCCAGTACTTC.

This chain's CDR3 is CATKLRQNSYNEQFF. In nucleotides, the CDR3 is TGCGCCACTAAACTTCGACAGAACTCCTACAATGAGCAGTTCTTC. The chain combines TRBV10-1 with TRBJ2-1; TRBD1 might be the D (5 bases). Germline CDR1 reads WNHNN; CDR2 reads SYGVQD (reference sequence). This CDR3 has 15 residues. Trimming left V 10 bases short and J 0 bases short, with 16 bases between.

Concerning this clone: One end of the junction fails to match germline, which may point to a read error. The rearrangement uses TRBV11-2 and TRBJ1-2, with D maybe TRBD1 (5 bases). From germline, CDR1 is SGHAT and CDR2 FQNNGV. The CDR3 contains 13 residues. CDR3 sequence: CASSLGASIGYTF. Here the CDR3 DNA reads TGTGCCAGCAGTTTAGGGGCCTCAATTGGCTACACCTTC.

V and J are TRBV19 and TRBJ2-2; no reliable D call. The V gene's germline CDR1 is LNHDA and CDR2 SQIVND (reference sequence). The CDR3 is made up of 12 amino acids. Trimming left V 7 bases short and J 1 base short, with 4 bases between. The CDR3 bases are TGTGCCAGTAAACAGAACACCGGGGAGCTGTTTTTT. As protein: CASKQNTGELFF.

The rearrangement joins TRBV6-5 to TRBJ1-2; perhaps TRBD1 as D (6 bases). Germline CDR1 is MNHEY and CDR2 is SVGAGI. The CDR3 is 12 amino acids. With 5 bases removed from V and 7 bases from J, the gap between germline ends came to 11 bases. CDR3 protein: CASSNTGFGYTF. In nucleotides, the CDR3 is TGTGCCAGCAGTAACACAGGGTTTGGCTACACCTTC.

This rearrangement joins TRBV19 to TRBJ1-5, with TRBD1 matching over 8 bases. With V trimmed by 3 bases and J by 9 bases, 10 bases remained unmatched. The CDR3 contains 15 residues. Germline CDR1 and CDR2: LNHDA and SQIVND (reference sequence). Written as DNA, the CDR3 is TGTGCCAGTAGTATCGGGGACAGGTCCCAGAGGCCCCAGCATTTT. It specifies CASSIGDRSQRPQHF.

This clone has only one observation. The chain couples TRBV7-6 to TRBJ2-1; 10 positions match TRBD2. V lost 3 bases and J lost 5; bases outside the gene matches: 4. Looked up from germline, CDR1 is SGHVS and CDR2 is FNYEAQ. The CDR3 contains 15 residues. In nucleotides, the CDR3 is TGTGCCAGCAGCTTTAGCGGGAGGACCAACAATGAGCAGTTCTTC. Amino acids: CASSFSGRTNNEQFF.

The V call is TRBV7-9, the J call TRBJ2-5, with D possibly being TRBD2 (5 bases). The CDR3 contains 15 residues. Trimming shortened V by 0 bases and J by 1 base, and 9 bases separated the two germline ends. Per germline, CDR1 SEHNR and CDR2 FQNEAQ (reference sequence). The CDR3 is CASSLAGASQETQYF. In DNA form, the CDR3 reads TGTGCCAGCAGCTTAGCGGGAGCATCCCAAGAGACCCAGTACTTC.

The J gene is TRBJ1-1, the V gene TRBV5-1, with a weak D call TRBD1 (6 bases). The CDR3 totals 13 residues. CDR1 is SGHRS and CDR2 is YFSETQ in the germline V gene. The V end lost 5 bases, the J end lost 0 bases, and 8 bases lay between the germline ends. CDR3 coding DNA: TGCGCCAGCAGTTCAGGGGTGAACACTGAAGCTTTCTTT. This codes for CASSSGVNTEAFF.

CDR3 loop: CACTLASVNEKLFF. CDR3 nucleotides: TGTGCCTGTACCCTGGCAAGTGTTAATGAAAAACTGTTTTTT. The chain combines TRBV30 with TRBJ1-4, with D hard to call. V dropped 6 bases and J dropped 4 bases, with 15 bases sitting between them. Germline CDR1 and CDR2: GTSNPN and SVGIG (reference sequence). This CDR3 spans 14 amino acids.

The chain is built from TRBV5-6 and TRBJ2-3; 7 bases fit TRBD1. The V segment lost 3 bases and the J segment 3 bases; nucleotides outside the gene matches: 10. The CDR3 has 16 amino acids. In germline, CDR1 is SGHDT, CDR2 YYEEEE. In DNA, the CDR3 is TGTGCCAGCAGCTGGGAGTATCGACAGGGTACAGATACGCAGTATTTT. The encoded protein is CASSWEYRQGTDTQYF.

This sequence joins TRBV5-1 and TRBJ2-3; 10 nucleotides match TRBD2. The CDR3 is made up of 16 amino acids. Unmatched junction bases numbered 8, after V lost 1 base and J lost 6 bases. In germline, CDR1 is SGHRS, CDR2 YFSETQ. The CDR3 DNA reads TGCGCCAGCAGCTTGTCTCCTAGCGGGAGATCCGATACGCAGTATTTT. Amino acids: CASSLSPSGRSDTQYF.

The genes are TRBV25-1 and TRBJ2-5; possible D gene TRBD2, 5 bases. CDR3 length: 16 amino acids. Deletions cut 1 base from V and 0 bases from J, with 12 bases between. The germline gives CDR1 MGHDK, CDR2 SYGVNS. CDR3 sequence: CASSESGWADQETQYF. CDR3 coding DNA: TGTGCCAGCAGTGAATCGGGGTGGGCGGACCAAGAGACCCAGTACTTC.

The J gene is TRBJ2-3, the V gene TRBV6-2 or TRBV6-3, with 7 nucleotides matching TRBD1. The length of the CDR3 is 15 residues. Unmatched junction bases numbered 7, after V lost 7 bases and J lost 0 bases. From germline, CDR1 is MNHEY and CDR2 SVGEGT. CDR3 sequence: CASIPTGASTDTQYF. DNA of the CDR3: TGTGCCAGCATCCCCACAGGGGCAAGCACAGATACGCAGTATTTT.

The chain links TRBV5-5 to TRBJ2-3; 12 positions agree with TRBD1. J gave up 7 bases and V 5 bases, and 11 bases lay outside the gene matches. This CDR3 is 16 amino acids long. The germline CDR1 and CDR2 sequences are SGHKS and YYEKEE (reference sequence). DNA of the CDR3: TGTGCCAGCAGTTTCGCCCCGGGACAGGGGGCGTATACGCAGTATTTT. Protein product: CASSFAPGQGAYTQYF.

This clone was observed a single time. The chain uses TRBV3-1 (or the pseudogene TRBV3-2) and TRBJ2-7, with 10 bases lining up with TRBD2. The CDR3 runs to 15 residues. V shed 3 bases, J shed 4 bases, and the junction held 6 bases outside the gene matches. CDR1 and CDR2 from the germline V gene are LGHDT and YNNKEL (reference sequence). CDR3 sequence reads: CASSHRTSGLYEQYF. The DNA for the CDR3 is TGTGCCAGCAGCCACAGGACTAGCGGCCTATACGAGCAGTACTTC.